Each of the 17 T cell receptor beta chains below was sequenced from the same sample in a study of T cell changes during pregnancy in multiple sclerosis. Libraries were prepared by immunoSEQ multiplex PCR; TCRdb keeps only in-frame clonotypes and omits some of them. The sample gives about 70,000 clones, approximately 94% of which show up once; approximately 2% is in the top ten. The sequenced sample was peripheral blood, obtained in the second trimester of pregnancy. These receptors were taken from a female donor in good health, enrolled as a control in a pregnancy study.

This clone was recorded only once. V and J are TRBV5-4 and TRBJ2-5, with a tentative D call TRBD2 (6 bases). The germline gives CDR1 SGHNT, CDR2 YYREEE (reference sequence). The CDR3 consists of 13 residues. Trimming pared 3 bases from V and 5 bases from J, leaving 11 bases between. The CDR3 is CASSYGGRETQYF. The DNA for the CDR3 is TGTGCCAGCAGCTACGGAGGGCGGGAGACCCAGTACTTC.

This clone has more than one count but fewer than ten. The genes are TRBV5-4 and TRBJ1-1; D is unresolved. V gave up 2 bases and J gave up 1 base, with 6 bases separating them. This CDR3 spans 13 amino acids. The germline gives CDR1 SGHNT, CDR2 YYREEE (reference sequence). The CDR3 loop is CASSFGRNTEAFF. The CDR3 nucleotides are TGTGCCAGCAGCTTCGGTCGGAACACTGAAGCTTTCTTT.

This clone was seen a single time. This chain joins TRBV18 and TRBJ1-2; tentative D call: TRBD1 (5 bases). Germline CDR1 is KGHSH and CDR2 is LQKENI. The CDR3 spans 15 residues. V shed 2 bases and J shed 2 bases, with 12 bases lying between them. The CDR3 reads CASSPIGGENYGYTF. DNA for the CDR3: TGTGCCAGCTCACCAATCGGGGGGGAGAACTATGGCTACACCTTC.

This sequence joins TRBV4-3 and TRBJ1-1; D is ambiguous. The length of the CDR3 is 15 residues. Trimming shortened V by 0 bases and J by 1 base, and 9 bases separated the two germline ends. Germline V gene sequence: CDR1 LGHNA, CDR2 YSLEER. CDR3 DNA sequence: TGCGCCAGCAGCCAAGACCCCTTACAGAACACTGAAGCTTTCTTT. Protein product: CASSQDPLQNTEAFF.

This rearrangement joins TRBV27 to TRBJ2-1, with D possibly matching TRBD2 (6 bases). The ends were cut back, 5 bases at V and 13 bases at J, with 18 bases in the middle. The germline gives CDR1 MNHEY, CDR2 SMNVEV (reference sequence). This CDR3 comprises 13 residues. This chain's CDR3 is CASSTRGTEPQFF. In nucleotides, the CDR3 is TGTGCCAGCAGTACACGGGGGACCGAACCCCAGTTCTTC.

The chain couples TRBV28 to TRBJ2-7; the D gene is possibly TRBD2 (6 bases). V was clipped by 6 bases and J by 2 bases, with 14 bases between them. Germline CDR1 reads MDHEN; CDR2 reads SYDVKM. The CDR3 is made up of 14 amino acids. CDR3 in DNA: TGTGCCAGCAGGCAACCGGAGGGGACCTACGAGCAGTACTTC. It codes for CASRQPEGTYEQYF.

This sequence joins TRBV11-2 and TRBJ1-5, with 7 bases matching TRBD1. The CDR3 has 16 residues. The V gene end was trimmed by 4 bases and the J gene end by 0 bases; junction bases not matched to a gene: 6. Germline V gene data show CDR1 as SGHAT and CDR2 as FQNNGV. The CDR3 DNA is TGTGCCAGCAGCTCCTTGACAGGGTATAGCAATCAGCCCCAGCATTTT. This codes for CASSSLTGYSNQPQHF.

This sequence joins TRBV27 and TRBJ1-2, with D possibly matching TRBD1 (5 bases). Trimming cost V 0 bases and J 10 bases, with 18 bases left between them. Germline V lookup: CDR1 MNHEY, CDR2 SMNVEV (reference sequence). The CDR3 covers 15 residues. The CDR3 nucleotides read TGTGCCAGCAGTTTATCCGGAGCTGGGTCGGGGGACTACACCTTC. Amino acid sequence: CASSLSGAGSGDYTF.

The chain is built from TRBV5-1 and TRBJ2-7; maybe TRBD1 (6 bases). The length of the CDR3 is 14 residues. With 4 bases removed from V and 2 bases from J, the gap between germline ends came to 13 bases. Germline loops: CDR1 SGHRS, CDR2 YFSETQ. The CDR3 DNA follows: TGCGCCAGCAGCACAACAGGGTTTGCCTACGAGCAGTACTTC. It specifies CASSTTGFAYEQYF.

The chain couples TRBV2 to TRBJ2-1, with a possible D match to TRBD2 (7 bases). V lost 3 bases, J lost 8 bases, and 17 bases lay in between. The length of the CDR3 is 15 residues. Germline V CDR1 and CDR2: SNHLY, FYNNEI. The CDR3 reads CASSEGGGGEDEQFF. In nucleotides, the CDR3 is TGTGCCAGCAGTGAGGGGGGCGGGGGCGAGGATGAGCAGTTCTTC.

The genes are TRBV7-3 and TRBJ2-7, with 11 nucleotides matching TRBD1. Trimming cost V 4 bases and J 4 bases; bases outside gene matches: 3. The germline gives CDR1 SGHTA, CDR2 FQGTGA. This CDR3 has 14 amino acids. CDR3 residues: CASSYGDRGYEQYF. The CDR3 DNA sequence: TGTGCCAGCAGCTATGGGGACAGGGGGTACGAGCAGTACTTC. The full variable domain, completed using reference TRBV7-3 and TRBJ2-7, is GAGVSQTPSNKVTEKGKYVELRCDPISGHTALYWYRQSLGQGPEFLIYFQGTGAADDSGLPNDRFFAVRPEGSVSTLKIQRTERGDSAVYLCASSYGDRGYEQYFGPGTRLTVT.

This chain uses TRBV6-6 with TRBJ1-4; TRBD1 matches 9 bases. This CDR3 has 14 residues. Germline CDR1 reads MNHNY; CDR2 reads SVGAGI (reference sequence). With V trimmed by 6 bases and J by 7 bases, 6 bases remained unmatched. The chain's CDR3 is CASRQQGASEKLFF. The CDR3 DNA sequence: TGTGCCAGCAGACAACAGGGGGCTAGTGAAAAACTGTTTTTT.

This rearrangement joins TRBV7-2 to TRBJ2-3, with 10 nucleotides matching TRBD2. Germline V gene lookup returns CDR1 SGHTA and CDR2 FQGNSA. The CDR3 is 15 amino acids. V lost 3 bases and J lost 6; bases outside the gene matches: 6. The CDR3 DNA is TGTGCCAGCAGCTTGGTAGCGGGGGGCCTCGATACGCAGTATTTT. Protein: CASSLVAGGLDTQYF.

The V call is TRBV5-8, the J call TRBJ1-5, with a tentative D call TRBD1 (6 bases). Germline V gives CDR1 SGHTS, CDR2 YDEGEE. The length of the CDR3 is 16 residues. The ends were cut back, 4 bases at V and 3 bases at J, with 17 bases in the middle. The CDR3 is CASSPSRGGANQPQHF. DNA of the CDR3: TGTGCCAGCAGCCCGTCGCGTGGGGGCGCCAATCAGCCCCAGCATTTT.

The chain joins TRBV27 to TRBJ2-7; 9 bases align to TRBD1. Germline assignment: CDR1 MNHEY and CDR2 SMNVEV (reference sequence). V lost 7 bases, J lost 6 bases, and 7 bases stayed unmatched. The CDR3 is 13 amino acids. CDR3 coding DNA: TGTGCCAGCATCTCCGGGACAGGGAGCGAGCAGTACTTC. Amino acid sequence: CASISGTGSEQYF.

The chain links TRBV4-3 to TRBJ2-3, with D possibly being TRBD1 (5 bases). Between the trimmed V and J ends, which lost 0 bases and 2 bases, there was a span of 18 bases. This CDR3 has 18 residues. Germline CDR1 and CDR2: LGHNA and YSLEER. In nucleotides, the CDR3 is TGCGCCAGCAGCCAAGATCGACAGACCTCGGCGCCCACAGATACGCAGTATTTT. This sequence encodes CASSQDRQTSAPTDTQYF.

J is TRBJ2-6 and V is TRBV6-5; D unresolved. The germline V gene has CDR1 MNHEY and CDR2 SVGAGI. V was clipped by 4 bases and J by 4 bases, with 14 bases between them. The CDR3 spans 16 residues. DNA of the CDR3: TGTGCCAGCAGTTTGACACGGCTACTCGGGGCCAACGTCCTGACTTTC. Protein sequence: CASSLTRLLGANVLTF.